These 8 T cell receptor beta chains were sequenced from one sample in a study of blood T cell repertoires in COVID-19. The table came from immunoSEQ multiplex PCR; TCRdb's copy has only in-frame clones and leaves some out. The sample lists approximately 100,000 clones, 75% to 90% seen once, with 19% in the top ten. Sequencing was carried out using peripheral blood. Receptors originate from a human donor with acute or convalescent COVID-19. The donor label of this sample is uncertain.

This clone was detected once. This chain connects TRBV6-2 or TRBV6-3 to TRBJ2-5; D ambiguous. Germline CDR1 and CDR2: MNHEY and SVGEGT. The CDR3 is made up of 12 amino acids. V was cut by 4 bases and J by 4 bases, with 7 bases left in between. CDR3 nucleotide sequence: TGTGCCAGCAGTTCGTCGGGAGAGACCCAGTACTTC. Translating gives CASSSSGETQYF.

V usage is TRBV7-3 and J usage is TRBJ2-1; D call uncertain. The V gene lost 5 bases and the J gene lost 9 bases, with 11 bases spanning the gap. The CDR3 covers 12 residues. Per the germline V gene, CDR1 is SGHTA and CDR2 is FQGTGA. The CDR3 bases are TGTGCCAGCAGCCATTACAACACTGAGCAGTTCTTC. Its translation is CASSHYNTEQFF. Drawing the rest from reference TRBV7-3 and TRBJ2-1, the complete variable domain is GAGVSQTPSNKVTEKGKYVELRCDPISGHTALYWYRQSLGQGPEFLIYFQGTGAADDSGLPNDRFFAVRPEGSVSTLKIQRTERGDSAVYLCASSHYNTEQFFGPGTRLTVL.

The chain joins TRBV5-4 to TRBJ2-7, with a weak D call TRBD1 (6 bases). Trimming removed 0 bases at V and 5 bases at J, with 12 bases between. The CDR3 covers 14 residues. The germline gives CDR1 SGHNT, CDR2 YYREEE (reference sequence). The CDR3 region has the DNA TGTGCCAGCAGCTTGGGAAGTAGGGACAACGAGCAGTACTTC. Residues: CASSLGSRDNEQYF. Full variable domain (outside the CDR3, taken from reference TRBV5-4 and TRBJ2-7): ETGVTQSPTHLIKTRGQQVTLRCSSQSGHNTVSWYQQALGQGPQFIFQYYREEENGRGNFPPRFSGLQFPNYSSELNVNALELDDSALYLCASSLGSRDNEQYFGPGTRLTVT.

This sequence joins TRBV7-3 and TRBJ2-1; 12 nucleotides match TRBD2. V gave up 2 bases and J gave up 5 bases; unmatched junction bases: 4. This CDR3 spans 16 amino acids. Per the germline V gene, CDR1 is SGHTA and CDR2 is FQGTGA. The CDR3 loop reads CASSLYTSGGNNEQFF. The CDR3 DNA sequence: TGTGCCAGCAGCTTATATACTAGCGGGGGGAACAATGAGCAGTTCTTC.

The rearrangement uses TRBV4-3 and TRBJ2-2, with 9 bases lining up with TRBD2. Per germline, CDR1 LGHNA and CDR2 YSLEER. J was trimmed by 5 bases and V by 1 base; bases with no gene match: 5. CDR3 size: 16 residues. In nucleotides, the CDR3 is TGCGCCAGCAGCCAAGCCATAGCGGGAGATACCGGGGAGCTGTTTTTT. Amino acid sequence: CASSQAIAGDTGELFF.

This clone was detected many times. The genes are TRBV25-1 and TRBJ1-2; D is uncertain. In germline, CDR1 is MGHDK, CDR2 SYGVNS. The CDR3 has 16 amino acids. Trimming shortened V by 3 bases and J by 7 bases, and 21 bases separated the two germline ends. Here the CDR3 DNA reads TGTGCCAGCAGTGATTACGGCCGGGGTGAGGTTGGTGGCTACACCTTC. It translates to CASSDYGRGEVGGYTF.

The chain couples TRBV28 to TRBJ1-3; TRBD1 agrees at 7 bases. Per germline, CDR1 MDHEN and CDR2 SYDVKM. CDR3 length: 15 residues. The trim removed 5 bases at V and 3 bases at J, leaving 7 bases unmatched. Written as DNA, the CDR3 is TGTGCCAGCAGTGGGACAGTTGCTTTTGGAAACACCATATATTTT. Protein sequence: CASSGTVAFGNTIYF.

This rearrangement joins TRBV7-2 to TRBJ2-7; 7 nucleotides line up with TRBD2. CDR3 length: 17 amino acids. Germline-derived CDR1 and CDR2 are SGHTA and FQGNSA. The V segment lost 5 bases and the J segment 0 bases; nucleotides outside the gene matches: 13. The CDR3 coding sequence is TGTGCCAGCAGCCAAATCACGGGGAGGACTAGCTCCTACGAGCAGTACTTC. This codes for CASSQITGRTSSYEQYF.